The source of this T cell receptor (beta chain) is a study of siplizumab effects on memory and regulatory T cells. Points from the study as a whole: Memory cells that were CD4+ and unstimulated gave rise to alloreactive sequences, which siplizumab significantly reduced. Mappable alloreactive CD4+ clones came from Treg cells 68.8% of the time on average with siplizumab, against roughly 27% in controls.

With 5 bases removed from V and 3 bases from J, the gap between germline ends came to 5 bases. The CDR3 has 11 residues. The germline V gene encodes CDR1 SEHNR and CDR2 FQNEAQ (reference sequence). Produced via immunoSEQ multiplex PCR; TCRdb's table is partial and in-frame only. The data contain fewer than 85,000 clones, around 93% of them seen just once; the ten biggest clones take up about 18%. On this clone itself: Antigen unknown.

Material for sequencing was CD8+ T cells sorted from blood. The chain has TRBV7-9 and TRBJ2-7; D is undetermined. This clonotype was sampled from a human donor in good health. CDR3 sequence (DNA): TGTGCCAGCAGCGTTAACTACGAGCAGTACTTC. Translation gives CASSVNYEQYF.